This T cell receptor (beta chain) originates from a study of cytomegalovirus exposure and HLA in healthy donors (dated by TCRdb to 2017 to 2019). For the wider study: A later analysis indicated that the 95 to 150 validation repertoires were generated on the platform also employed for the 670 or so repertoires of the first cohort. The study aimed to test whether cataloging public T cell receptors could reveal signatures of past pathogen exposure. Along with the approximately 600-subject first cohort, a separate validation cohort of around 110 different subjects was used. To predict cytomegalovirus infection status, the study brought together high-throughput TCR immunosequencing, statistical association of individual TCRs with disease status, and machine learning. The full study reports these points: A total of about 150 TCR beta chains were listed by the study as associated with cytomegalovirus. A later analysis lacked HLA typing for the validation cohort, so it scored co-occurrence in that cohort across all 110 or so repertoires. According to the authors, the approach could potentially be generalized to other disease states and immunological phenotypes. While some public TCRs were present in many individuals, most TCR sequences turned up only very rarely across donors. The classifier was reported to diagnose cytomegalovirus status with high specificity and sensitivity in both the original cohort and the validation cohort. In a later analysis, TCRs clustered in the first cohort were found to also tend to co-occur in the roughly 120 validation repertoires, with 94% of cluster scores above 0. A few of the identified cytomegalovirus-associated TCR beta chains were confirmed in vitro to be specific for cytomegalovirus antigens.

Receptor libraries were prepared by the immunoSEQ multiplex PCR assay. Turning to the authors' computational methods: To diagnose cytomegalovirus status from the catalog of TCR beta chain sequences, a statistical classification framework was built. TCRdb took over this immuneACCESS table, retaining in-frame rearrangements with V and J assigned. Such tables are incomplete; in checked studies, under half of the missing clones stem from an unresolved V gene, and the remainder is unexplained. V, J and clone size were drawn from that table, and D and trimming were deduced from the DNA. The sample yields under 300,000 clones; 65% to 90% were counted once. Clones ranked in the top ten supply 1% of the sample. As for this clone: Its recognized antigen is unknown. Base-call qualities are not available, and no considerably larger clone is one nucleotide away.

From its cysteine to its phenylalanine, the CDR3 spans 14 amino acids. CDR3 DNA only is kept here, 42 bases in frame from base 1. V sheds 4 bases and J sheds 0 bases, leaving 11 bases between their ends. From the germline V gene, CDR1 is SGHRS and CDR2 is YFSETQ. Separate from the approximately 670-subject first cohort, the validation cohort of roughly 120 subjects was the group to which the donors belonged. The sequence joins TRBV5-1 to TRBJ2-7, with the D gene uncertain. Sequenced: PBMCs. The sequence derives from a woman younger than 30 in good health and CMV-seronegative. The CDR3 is CASSPDPSSYEQYF. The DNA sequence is TGCGCCAGCAGCCCCGACCCTAGCTCCTACGAGCAGTACTTC.